The entry below describes one T cell receptor beta chain. Together with a sample-barcoded 5' primer, a J-beta primer mix was included in a second PCR lasting roughly 6 to 12 cycles. TCRdb passed the 5' RACE reads through MiXCR, listing each CDR3 protein once. Among hundreds of thousands of distinct CDR3 sequences listed, 35% to 50% were seen once. This entry comes from a study of blood T cells in healthy people across ages. Donors were healthy Caucasian individuals from Russia aged about 6 to 90. Germline assignment: CDR1 MNHNS and CDR2 SASEGT. V was cut by 8 bases and J by 3 bases, with 11 bases left in between. The CDR3 loop spans 12 amino acids.

The receptor was isolated from an elderly man in good health. The chain joins TRBV6-1 to TRBJ2-7, with D possibly being TRBD1 (6 bases). The sample comprised blood. The CDR3 sequence is CASDNRVYEQYF. CDR3 bases: TGTGCCAGCGATAACAGGGTCTACGAGCAGTACTTC.